Listed below are T cell receptor beta chains from one sample, sequenced in a study of T cell therapy after organ transplantation. The data were produced by immunoSEQ multiplex PCR, yet TCRdb's version contains in-frame clones alone and is incomplete. Of approximately 1,000 clones listed, around 69% are singletons. No antigen has been identified for these receptors. Source: CD8+ T cells from blood, taken before autologous CMV-specific T cell therapy. The source is a human patient who had received a solid organ transplant and had CMV disease. CDR3s include the opening cysteine and the closing phenylalanine or tryptophan.

V,CDR3
TRBV11-3,CASSWGTDLGPNNEQFF
TRBV5-6,CASRGTANSGANVLTF
TRBV6-4,CASRLGGAANTEAFF
TRBV28,CASSLAGTVWTEQYF
TRBV21-1,CASSKNAVGGTYNEQFF
TRBV11-2,CASSPRTGRAFF
TRBV11-2,CASSLGLRGYGYTF
TRBV4-3,CASSQDRRGLNEQFF
TRBV7-9,CASSNRDRGRNEQFF
TRBV6-5,CASSYSNVQPQHF
TRBV7-6,CASSIQREGHDEQFF
TRBV28,CASSVTGATHEAFF
TRBV7-9,CASSLGTGATNEKLFF
TRBV27,CASSSPGTEVYNEQFF
TRBV27,CASSLGTDEQYF
TRBV7-2,CASSTGTGGLVKETQYF
TRBV7-9,CASSPVTESDTQYF
TRBV2,CASTRRTGDLNTEAFF
TRBV6-5,CASSFWPGLANEQFF
TRBV7-7,CASSLSSSGGNDEQFF
TRBV6-1,CASTTGTGGYEQYF
TRBV6-5,CASSYSNVQTQYF
TRBV6-9,CASSYSNTGGGNGYTF
TRBV7-9,CASSSTWEQFF
TRBV4-3,CARSQDGGEGYGEKLFF
TRBV7-9,CASSSESGTANEKLFF
TRBV28,CAINRGTLEQYF
TRBV6-5,CASRGRDGDNYGYTF
TRBV6-6,CASSSGLLGEQYF
TRBV6-5,CASSYSGDLAEQYF
TRBV9,CASSGGRTGGFSETQYF